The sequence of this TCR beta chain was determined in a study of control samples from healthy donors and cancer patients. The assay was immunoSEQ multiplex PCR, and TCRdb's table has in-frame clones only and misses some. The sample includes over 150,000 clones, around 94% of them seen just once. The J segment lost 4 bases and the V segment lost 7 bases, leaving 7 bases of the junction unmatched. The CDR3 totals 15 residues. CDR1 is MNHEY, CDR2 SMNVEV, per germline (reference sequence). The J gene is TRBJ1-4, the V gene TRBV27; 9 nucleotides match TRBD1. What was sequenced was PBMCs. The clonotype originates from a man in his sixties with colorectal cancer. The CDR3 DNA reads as TGTGCCAGCAAACAGACAGGGGGTAATAATGAAAAACTGTTTTTT. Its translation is CASKQTGGNNEKLFF. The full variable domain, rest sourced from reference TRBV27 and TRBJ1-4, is EAQVTQNPRYLITVTGKKLTVTCSQNMNHEYMSWYRQDPGLGLRQIYYSMNVEVTDKGDVPEGYKVSRKEKRNFPLILESPSPNQTSLYFCASKQTGGNNEKLFFGSGTQLSVL.